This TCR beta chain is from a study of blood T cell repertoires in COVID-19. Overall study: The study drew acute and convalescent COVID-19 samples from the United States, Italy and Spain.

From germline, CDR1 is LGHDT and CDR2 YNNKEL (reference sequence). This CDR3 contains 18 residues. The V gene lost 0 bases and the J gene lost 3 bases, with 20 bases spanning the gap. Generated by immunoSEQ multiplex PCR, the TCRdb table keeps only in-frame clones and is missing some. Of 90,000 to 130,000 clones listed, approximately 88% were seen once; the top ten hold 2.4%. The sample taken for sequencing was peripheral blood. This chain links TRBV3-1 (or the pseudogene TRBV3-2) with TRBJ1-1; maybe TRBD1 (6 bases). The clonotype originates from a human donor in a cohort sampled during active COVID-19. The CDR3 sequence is CASSQEFGTGQKYTEAFF. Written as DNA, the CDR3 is TGTGCCAGCAGCCAAGAATTCGGAACAGGGCAGAAATACACTGAAGCTTTCTTT.